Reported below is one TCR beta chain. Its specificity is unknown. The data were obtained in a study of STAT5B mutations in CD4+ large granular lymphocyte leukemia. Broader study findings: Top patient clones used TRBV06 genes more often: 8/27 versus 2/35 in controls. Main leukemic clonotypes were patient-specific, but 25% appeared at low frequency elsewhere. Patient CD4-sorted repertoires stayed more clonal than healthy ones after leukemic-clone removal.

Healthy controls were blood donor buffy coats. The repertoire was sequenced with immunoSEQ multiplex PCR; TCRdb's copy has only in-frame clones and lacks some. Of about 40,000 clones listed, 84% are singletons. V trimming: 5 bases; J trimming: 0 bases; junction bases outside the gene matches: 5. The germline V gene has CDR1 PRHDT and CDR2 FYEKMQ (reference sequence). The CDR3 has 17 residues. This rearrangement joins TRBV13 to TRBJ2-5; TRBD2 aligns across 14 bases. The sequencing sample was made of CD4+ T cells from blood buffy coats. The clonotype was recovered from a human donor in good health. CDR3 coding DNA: TGTGCCAGCAGCCGCCGGACTAGCGGGAGGTACCAAGAGACCCAGTACTTC. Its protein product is CASSRRTSGRYQETQYF. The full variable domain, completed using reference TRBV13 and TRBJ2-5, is AAGVIQSPRHLIKEKRETATLKCYPIPRHDTVYWYQQGPGQDPQFLISFYEKMQSDKGSIPDRFSAQQFSDYHSELNMSSLELGDSALYFCASSRRTSGRYQETQYFGPGTRLLVL.